This record concerns one T cell receptor (beta chain) sequence. The sample originates from a study of blood T cell repertoires in COVID-19. About the study: Researchers got acute and convalescent COVID-19 samples from the United States, Italy and Spain.

TCRdb's table, derived via immunoSEQ multiplex PCR, lists solely in-frame clones and lacks some. The repertoire has 350,000 to 400,000 clones, around 87% of them found once; the top ten carry approximately 6.2%. Germline values: CDR1 SEHNR, CDR2 FQNEAQ (reference sequence). This CDR3 has 14 amino acids. V trimming: 6 bases; J trimming: 8 bases; junction bases outside the gene matches: 7. This TCR came from a man between 18 and 29 years old with active or convalescent COVID-19. The rearrangement uses TRBV7-9 and TRBJ1-6; 7 bases agree with TRBD1. The sample was peripheral blood. The CDR3 region is CASSHDRVDSPLHF. Here the CDR3 DNA reads TGTGCCAGCAGTCACGACAGGGTCGATTCACCCCTCCACTTT.